This TCR beta chain was recorded in a study of blood T cell repertoires in COVID-19. The overall study: From the United States, Italy and Spain came samples of acute and convalescent COVID-19.

Trimming cost V 0 bases and J 0 bases, with 6 bases left between them. The CDR3 is 15 residues long. Germline V CDR1 and CDR2: SGHRS, YFSETQ. Here immunoSEQ multiplex PCR was the method, and the copy in TCRdb shows in-frame clones only, minus some. In the table there are fewer than 350,000 clones, approximately 85% of which are singletons. Residents of around 24 US areas, aged roughly 18 to 95 years, made up the participants. Participants were placed into cohorts based on the clinical history they reported. Recovered Cohort 3 donors showed two negative PCRs, clearance, or symptom resolution. The sample taken for sequencing was PBMCs or T cells enriched from blood (not recorded which). This sequence originates from a man aged 30 to 39 who had recovered from COVID-19. This rearrangement joins TRBV5-1 to TRBJ1-4; D gene uncertain. The CDR3 DNA reads TGCGCCAGCAGCTTGGGCGGAACAACTAATGAAAAACTGTTTTTT. This gives the protein CASSLGGTTNEKLFF.